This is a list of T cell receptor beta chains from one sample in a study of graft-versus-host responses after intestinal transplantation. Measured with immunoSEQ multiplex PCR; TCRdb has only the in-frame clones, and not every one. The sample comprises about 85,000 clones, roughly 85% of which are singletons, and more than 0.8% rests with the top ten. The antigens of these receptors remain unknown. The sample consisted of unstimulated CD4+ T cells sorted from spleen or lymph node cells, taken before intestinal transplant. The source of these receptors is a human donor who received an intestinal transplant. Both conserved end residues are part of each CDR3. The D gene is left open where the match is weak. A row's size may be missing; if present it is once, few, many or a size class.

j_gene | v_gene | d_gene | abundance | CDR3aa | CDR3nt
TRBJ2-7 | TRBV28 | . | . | CASTNTQSPYEQYF | TGTGCCAGCACCAACACACAATCCCCCTACGAGCAGTACTTC
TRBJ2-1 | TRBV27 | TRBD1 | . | CASSQGLGRQGSYNEQFF | TGTGCCAGCAGTCAAGGTCTAGGACGACAGGGATCCTACAATGAGCAGTTCTTC
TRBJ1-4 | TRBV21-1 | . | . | CASSKAGGMATNEKLFF | TGTGCCAGCAGCAAAGCCGGAGGGATGGCAACTAATGAAAAACTGTTTTTT
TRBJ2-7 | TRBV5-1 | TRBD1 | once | CASSLGTGLYEQYF | TGCGCCAGCTCGCTAGGGACAGGACTTTACGAGCAGTACTTC
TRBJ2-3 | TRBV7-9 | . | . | CASSLASTSSTDTQYF | TGTGCCAGCAGCTTAGCGTCCACTAGCAGCACAGATACGCAGTATTTT
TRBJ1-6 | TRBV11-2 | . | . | CASSGDGSSPLHF | TGTGCCAGCAGCGGAGATGGTAGCTCACCCCTCCACTTT
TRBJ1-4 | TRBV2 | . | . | CASSEGGLTMFF | TGTGCCAGCAGTGAAGGGGGCCTGACGATGTTTTTT
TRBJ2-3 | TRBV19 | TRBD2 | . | CASSRTSGTTDTQYF | TGTGCCAGTAGTCGGACTAGCGGGACCACAGATACGCAGTATTTT
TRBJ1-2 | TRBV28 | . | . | CASSLSAGGPYGYTF | TGTGCCAGCAGTTTGTCCGCCGGGGGGCCCTATGGCTACACCTTC
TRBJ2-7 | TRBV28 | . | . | CASSLRGSLGYEQYF | TGTGCCAGCAGTTTAAGGGGGTCCTTGGGGTACGAGCAGTACTTC
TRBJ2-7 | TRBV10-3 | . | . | CAISDWSSDSYEQYF | TGTGCCATCAGTGATTGGTCTAGCGATTCCTACGAGCAGTACTTC
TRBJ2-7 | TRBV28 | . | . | CATKARPYEQYF | TGTGCCACAAAAGCCCGTCCCTACGAGCAGTACTTC
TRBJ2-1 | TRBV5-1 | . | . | CASSLAGPRNEQFF | TGCGCCAGCAGCTTGGCAGGGCCTAGGAATGAGCAGTTCTTC
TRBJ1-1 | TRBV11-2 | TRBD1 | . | CASSSSPGQVEAFF | TGTGCCAGCAGCTCAAGTCCGGGACAGGTTGAAGCTTTCTTT
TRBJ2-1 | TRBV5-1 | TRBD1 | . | CASSEPGTGMVNEQFF | TGCGCCAGCAGCGAACCAGGGACAGGGATGGTCAATGAGCAGTTCTTC
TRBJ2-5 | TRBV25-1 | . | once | CASSEWTGEGETQYF | TGTGCCAGCAGTGAATGGACGGGAGAGGGGGAGACCCAGTACTTC
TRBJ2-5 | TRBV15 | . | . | CATSMGAGETQYF | TGTGCCACCAGCATGGGAGCAGGAGAGACCCAGTACTTC
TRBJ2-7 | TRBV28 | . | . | CASSLRGAYEQYF | TGTGCCAGCAGTTTACGGGGAGCCTACGAGCAGTACTTC
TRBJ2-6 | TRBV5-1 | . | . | CASSLGVGANVLTF | TGCGCCAGCAGCTTGGGTGTAGGGGCCAACGTCCTGACTTTC
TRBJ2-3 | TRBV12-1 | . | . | CAVHRDGGPTDTQYF | TGTGCCGTACACCGGGACGGGGGTCCCACAGATACGCAGTATTTT
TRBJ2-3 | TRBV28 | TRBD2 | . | CASSLVIAGGPSTDTQYF | TGTGCCAGCAGTTTAGTCATAGCGGGGGGCCCTAGCACAGATACGCAGTATTTT
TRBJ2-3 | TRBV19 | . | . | CASSVRDSGGDTQYF | TGTGCCAGTAGTGTCAGGGACTCCGGGGGAGATACGCAGTATTTT
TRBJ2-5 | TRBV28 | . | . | CASSLGGRPQETQYF | TGTGCCAGCAGTTTAGGTGGGAGACCCCAAGAGACCCAGTACTTC
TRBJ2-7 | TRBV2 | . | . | CASSEVTGSYEQYF | TGTGCCAGCAGTGAAGTAACAGGGAGCTACGAGCAGTACTTC
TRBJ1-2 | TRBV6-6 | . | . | CASNPGLVGGYTF | TGTGCCAGCAACCCGGGACTCGTAGGTGGCTACACCTTC
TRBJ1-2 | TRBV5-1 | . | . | CASSPTGNYGYTF | TGCGCCAGCAGCCCTACAGGGAACTATGGCTACACCTTC
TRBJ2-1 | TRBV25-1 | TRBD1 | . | CASTRGHEQFF | TGTGCCAGCACCAGGGGGCATGAGCAGTTCTTC
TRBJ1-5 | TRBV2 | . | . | CASHRTRSNQPQHF | TGTGCCAGCCACCGCACTAGGAGCAATCAGCCCCAGCATTTT
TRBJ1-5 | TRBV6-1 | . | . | CATTLQVREPQHF | TGTGCCACCACTCTGCAAGTCCGTGAGCCCCAGCATTTT
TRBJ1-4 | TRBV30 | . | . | CAWTGGVPDPTNEKLFF | TGTGCCTGGACTGGAGGGGTCCCTGACCCAACTAATGAAAAACTGTTTTTT
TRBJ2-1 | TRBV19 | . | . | CASSIVLSSYNEQFF | TGTGCCAGTAGTATAGTACTATCATCCTACAATGAGCAGTTCTTC
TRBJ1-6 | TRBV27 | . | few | CASSLSGFPTGRSPLHF | TGTGCCAGCAGTTTATCGGGTTTTCCAACAGGGCGATCACCCCTCCACTTT
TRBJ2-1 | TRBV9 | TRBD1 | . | CASTRDRAYNEQFF | TGTGCCAGCACCCGGGACAGAGCCTACAATGAGCAGTTCTTC
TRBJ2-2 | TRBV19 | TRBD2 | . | CASRLGGRNTGELFF | TGTGCCTCTAGACTCGGCGGGAGAAACACCGGGGAGCTGTTTTTT
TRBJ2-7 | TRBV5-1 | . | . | CASSGGLYEQYF | TGCGCCAGCAGCGGTGGACTGTACGAGCAGTACTTC
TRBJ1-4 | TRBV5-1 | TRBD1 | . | CASSSQGATNEKLFF | TGCGCCAGCAGCTCTCAGGGGGCAACTAATGAAAAACTGTTTTTT
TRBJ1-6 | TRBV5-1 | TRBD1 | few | CASSQTGEGSPLHF | TGCGCCAGCAGCCAGACAGGGGAAGGCTCACCCCTCCACTTT
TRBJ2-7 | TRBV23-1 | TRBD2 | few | CASSPCRQERLAESYEQYF | TGCGCCAGCAGTCCCTGCCGACAGGAGCGACTAGCGGAATCCTACGAGCAGTACTTC
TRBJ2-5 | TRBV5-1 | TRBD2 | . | CASSFLASGGQETQYF | TGCGCCAGCAGCTTTCTGGCTAGCGGGGGGCAAGAGACCCAGTACTTC
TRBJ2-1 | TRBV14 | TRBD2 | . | CASSQMGGSSYNEQFF | TGTGCCAGCAGCCAAATGGGCGGGAGCTCCTACAATGAGCAGTTCTTC
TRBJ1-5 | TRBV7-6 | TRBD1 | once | CASSPGTGDNQPQHF | TGTGCCAGCAGCCCCGGGACAGGGGACAATCAGCCCCAGCATTTT
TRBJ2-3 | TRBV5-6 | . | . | CASSFLQGSTDTQYF | TGTGCCAGCAGCTTTCTTCAGGGAAGCACAGATACGCAGTATTTT
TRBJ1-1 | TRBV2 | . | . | CASSVAGPNTEAFF | TGTGCCAGCAGTGTGGCAGGGCCGAACACTGAAGCTTTCTTT
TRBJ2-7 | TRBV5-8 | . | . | CASSLMRLVRHEQYF | TGTGCCAGCAGCTTGATGAGACTAGTGCGCCACGAGCAGTACTTC
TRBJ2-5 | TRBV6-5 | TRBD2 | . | CASRSGTTKETQYF | TGTGCCAGCAGGTCCGGGACTACTAAAGAGACCCAGTACTTC
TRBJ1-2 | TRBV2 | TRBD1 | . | CASSQQGWSGYTF | TGTGCCAGCAGTCAACAGGGGTGGTCTGGCTACACCTTC
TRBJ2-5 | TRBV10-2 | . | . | CASSPTRTTATQYF | TGCGCCAGCAGCCCGACTAGGACGACAGCGACCCAGTACTTC
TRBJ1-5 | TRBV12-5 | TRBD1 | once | CASGSSRDRGQYSNQPQHF | TGTGCTAGTGGTTCCTCTCGGGACAGGGGCCAATATAGCAATCAGCCCCAGCATTTT
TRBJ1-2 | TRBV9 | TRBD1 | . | CASSADRDHYTF | TGTGCCAGCAGCGCCGACAGGGACCACTACACCTTC
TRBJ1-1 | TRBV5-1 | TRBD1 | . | CASSAGQGKTEAFF | TGCGCCAGCAGCGCGGGACAGGGAAAAACTGAAGCTTTCTTT
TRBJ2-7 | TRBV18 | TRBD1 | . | CASSPIAGGYEQYF | TGTGCCAGCTCACCGATTGCAGGGGGCTACGAGCAGTACTTC
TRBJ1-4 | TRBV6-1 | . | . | CASRNRQAGIEKLFF | TGTGCCAGCAGAAACCGACAGGCCGGTATCGAAAAACTGTTTTTT
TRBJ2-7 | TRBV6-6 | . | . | CASSWGIQGYEQYF | TGTGCCAGCAGTTGGGGTATACAGGGTTACGAGCAGTACTTC
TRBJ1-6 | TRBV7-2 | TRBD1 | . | CASSEDRPSPLHF | TGTGCCAGCAGCGAGGACAGGCCTTCGCCCCTCCACTTT
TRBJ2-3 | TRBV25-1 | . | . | CASSDHRDGTDTQYF | TGTGCCAGCAGTGACCACAGGGATGGTACAGATACGCAGTATTTT
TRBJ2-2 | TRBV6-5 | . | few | CASSYVSDTGELFF | TGTGCCAGCAGTTACGTGTCTGACACCGGGGAGCTGTTTTTT
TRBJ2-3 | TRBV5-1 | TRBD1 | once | CASSQGQAPGDTQYF | TGCGCCAGCAGCCAGGGACAGGCGCCCGGGGATACGCAGTATTTT
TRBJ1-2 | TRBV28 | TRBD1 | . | CASSPDRVGYTF | TGTGCCAGCAGTCCAGACAGGGTCGGCTACACCTTC
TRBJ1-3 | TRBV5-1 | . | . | CASSSAGHSGNTIYF | TGCGCCAGCAGCTCCGCTGGGCACTCTGGAAACACCATATATTTT